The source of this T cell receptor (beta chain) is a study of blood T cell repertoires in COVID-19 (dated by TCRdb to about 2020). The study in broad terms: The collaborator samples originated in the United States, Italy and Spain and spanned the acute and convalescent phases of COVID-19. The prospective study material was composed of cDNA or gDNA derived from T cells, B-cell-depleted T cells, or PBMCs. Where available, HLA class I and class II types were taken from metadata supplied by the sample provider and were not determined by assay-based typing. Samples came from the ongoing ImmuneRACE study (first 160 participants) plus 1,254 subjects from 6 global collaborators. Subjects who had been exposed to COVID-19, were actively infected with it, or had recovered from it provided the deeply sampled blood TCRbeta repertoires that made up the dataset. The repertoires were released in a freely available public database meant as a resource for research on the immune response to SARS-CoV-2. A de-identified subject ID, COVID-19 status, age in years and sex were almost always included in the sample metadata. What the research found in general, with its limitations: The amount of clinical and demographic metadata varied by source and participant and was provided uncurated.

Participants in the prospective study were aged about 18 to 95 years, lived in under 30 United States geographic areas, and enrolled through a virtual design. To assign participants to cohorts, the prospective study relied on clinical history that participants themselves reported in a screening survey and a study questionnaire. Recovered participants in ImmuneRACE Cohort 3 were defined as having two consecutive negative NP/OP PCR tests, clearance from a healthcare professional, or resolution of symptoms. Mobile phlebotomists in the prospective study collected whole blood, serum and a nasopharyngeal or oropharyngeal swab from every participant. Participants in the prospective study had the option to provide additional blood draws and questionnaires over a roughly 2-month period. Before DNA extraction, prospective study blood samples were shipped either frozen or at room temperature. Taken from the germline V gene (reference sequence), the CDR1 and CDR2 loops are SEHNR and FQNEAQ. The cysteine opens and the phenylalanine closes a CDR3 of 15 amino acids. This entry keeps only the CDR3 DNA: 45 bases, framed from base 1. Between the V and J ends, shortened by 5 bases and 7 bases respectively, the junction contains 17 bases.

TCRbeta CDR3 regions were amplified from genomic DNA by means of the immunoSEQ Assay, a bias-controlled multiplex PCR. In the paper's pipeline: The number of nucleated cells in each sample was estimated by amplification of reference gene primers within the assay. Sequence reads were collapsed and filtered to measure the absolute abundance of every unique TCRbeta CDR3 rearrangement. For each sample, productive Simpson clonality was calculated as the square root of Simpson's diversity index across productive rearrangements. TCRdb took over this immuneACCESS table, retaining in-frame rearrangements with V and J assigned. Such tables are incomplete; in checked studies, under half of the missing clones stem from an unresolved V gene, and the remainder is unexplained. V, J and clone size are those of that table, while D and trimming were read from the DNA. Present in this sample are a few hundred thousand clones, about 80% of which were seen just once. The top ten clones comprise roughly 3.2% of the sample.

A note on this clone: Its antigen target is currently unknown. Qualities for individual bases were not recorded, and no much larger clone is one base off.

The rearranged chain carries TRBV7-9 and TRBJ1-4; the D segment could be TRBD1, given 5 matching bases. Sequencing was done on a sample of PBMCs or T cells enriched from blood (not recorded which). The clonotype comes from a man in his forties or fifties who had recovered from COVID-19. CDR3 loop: CASSRQTDGVEKLFF. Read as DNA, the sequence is TGTGCCAGCAGCCGACAGACGGACGGCGTTGAAAAACTGTTTTTT. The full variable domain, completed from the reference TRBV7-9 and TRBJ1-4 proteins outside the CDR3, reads DTGVSQNPRHKITKRGQNVTFRCDPISEHNRLYWYRQTLGQGPEFLTYFQNEAQLEKSRLLSDRFSAERPKGSFSTLEIQRTEQGDSAMYLCASSRQTDGVEKLFFGSGTQLSVL.